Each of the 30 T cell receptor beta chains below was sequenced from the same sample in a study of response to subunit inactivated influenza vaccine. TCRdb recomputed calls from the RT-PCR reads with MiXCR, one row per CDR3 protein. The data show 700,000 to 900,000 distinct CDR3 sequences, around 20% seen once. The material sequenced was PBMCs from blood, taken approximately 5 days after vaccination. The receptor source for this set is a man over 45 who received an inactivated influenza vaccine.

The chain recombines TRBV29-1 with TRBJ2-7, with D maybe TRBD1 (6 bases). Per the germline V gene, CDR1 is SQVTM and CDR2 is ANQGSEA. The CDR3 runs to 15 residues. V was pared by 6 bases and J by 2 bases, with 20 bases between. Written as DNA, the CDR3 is TGCAGCGTAAGGACCCGGGACAAGGGTGCCTACGAGCAGTACTTC. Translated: CSVRTRDKGAYEQYF.

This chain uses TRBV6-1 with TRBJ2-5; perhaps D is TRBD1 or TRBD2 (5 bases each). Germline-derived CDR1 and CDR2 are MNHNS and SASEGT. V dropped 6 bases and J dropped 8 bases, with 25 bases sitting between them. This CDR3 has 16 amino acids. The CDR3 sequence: CASSRVSPVDGATQYF. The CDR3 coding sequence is TGTGCCAGCAGCCGAGTTTCCCCTGTGGACGGGGCTACCCAGTACTTC.

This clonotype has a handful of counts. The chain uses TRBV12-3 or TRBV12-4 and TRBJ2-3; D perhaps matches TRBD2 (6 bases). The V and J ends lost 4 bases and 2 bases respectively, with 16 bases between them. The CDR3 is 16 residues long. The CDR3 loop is CASSSRVGGITDTQYF. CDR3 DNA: TGTGCCAGCAGTTCCCGAGTGGGGGGAATCACAGATACGCAGTATTTT.

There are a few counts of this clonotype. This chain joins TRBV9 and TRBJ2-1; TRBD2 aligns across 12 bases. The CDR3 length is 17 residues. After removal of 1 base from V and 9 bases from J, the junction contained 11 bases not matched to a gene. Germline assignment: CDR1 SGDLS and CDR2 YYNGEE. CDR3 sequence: CASSVQGVTSGRGEQFF. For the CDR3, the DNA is TGTGCCAGCAGCGTACAAGGGGTGACTAGCGGGAGAGGTGAGCAGTTCTTC. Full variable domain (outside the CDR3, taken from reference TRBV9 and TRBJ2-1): DSGVTQTPKHLITATGQRVTLRCSPRSGDLSVYWYQQSLDQGLQFLIQYYNGEERAKGNILERFSAQQFPDLHSELNLSSLELGDSALYFCASSVQGVTSGRGEQFFGPGTRLTVL.

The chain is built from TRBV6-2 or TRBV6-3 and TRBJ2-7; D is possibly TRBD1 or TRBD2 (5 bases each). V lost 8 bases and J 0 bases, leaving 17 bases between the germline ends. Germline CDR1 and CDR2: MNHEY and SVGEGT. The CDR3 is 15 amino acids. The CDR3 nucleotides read TGTGCCAGCGCTTGGGGCAGAGGGGCCTCCTACGAGCAGTACTTC. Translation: CASAWGRGASYEQYF.

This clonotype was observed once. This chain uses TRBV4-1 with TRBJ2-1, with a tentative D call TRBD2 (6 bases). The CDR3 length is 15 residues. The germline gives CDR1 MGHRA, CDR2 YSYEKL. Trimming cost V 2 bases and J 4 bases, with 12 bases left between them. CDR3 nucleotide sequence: TGCGCCAGCAGCCAACCGGTACGGGGGTACAATGAGCAGTTCTTC. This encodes CASSQPVRGYNEQFF.

The CDR3 protein is CASSSPTGGYNEQFF. The CDR3 DNA is TGTGCCAGCAGCTCACCAACGGGGGGTTACAATGAGCAGTTCTTC. The chain links TRBV28 to TRBJ2-1; 7 bases match TRBD2. This CDR3 spans 15 amino acids. Germline V lookup: CDR1 MDHEN, CDR2 SYDVKM. V lost 6 bases, J lost 4 bases, and 9 bases stayed unmatched.

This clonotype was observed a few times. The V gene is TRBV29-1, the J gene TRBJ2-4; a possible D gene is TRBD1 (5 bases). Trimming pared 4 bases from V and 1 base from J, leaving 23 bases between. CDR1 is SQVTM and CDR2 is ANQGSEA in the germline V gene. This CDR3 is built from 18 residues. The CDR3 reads CSVARDQLYPRAKNIQYF. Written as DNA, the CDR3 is TGCAGCGTTGCCAGGGATCAACTTTATCCCAGGGCCAAAAACATTCAGTACTTC. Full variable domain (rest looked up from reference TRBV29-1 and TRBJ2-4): SAVISQKPSRDICQRGTSLTIQCQVDSQVTMMFWYRQQPGQSLTLIATANQGSEATYESGFVIDKFPISRPNLTFSTLTVSNMSPEDSSIYLCSVARDQLYPRAKNIQYFGAGTRLSVL.

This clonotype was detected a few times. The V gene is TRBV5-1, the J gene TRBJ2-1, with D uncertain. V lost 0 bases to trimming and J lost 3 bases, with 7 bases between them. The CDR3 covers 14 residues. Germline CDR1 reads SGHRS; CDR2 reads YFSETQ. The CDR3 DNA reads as TGCGCCAGCAGCTTGGGGACGAACTACAATGAGCAGTTCTTC. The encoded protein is CASSLGTNYNEQFF.

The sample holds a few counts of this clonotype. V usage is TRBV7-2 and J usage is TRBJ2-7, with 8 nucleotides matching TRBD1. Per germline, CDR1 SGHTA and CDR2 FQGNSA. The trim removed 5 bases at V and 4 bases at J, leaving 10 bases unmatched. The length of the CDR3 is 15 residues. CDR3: CASSPRSGGGYEQYF. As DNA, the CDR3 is TGTGCCAGCAGCCCGAGGTCAGGGGGCGGATACGAGCAGTACTTC.

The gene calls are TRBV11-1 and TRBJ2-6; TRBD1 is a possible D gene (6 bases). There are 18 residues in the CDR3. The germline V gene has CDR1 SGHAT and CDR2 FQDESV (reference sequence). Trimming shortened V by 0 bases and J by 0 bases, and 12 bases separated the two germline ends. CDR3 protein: CASSLALRGNSGANVLTF. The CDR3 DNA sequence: TGTGCCAGCAGCTTAGCTCTTAGGGGGAACTCTGGGGCCAACGTCCTGACTTTC.

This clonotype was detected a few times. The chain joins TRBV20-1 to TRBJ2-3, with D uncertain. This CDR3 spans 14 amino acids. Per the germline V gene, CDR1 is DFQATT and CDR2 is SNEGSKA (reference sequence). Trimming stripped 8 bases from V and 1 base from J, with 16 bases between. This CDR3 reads CSTELPGRTDTQYF. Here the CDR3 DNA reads TGCAGTACCGAATTACCCGGGCGCACAGATACGCAGTATTTT.

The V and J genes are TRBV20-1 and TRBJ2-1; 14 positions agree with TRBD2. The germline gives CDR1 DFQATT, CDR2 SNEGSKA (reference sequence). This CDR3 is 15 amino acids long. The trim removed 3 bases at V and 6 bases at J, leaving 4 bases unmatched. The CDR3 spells CSARGLAGATNEQFF. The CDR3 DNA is TGCAGTGCTAGGGGACTAGCGGGGGCCACCAATGAGCAGTTCTTC.

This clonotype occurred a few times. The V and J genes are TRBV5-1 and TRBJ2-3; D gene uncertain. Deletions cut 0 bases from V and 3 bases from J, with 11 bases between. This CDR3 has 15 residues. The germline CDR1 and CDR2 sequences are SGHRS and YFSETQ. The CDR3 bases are TGCGCCAGCAGCTTGGCCTTCCCGCGGACAGATACGCAGTATTTT. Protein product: CASSLAFPRTDTQYF.

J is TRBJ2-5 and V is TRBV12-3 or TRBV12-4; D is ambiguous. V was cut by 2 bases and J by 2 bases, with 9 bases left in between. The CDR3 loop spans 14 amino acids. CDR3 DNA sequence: TGTGCCAGCAGTTTATTAGGAATACAAGAGACCCAGTACTTC. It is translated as CASSLLGIQETQYF.

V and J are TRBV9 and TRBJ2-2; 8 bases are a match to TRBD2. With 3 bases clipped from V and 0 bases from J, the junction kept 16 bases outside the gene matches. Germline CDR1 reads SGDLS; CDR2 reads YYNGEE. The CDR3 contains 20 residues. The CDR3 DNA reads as TGTGCCAGCAGCGCCGCACGGGCCTGGCTAGCGGGCACGAACACCGGGGAGCTGTTTTTT. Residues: CASSAARAWLAGTNTGELFF.

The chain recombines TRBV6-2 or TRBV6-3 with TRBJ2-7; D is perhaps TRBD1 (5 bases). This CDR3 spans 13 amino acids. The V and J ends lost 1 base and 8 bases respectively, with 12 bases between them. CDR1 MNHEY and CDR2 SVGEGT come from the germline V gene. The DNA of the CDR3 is TGTGCCAGCAGTTACTTGGACCAGGGAAAGCAGTACTTC. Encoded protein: CASSYLDQGKQYF.

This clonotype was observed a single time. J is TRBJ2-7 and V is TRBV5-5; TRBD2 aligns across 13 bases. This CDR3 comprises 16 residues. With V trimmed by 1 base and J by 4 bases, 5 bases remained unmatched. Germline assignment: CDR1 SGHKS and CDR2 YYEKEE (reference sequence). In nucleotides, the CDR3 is TGTGCCAGCAGCTTGTGGACTAGCGGGGGAGATTACGAGCAGTACTTC. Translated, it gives CASSLWTSGGDYEQYF.

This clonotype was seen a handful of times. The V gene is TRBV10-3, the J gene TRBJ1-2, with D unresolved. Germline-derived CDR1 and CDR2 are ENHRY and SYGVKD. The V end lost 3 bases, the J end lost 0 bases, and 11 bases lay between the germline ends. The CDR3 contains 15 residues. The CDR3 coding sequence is TGTGCCATCAGTGACGTGGGCATGCCTAACTATGGCTACACCTTC. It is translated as CAISDVGMPNYGYTF.

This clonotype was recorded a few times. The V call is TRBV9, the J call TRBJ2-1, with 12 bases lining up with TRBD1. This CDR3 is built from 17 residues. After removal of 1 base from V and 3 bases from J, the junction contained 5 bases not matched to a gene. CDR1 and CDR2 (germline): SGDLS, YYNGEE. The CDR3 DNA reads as TGTGCCAGCAGCGTATGGGGGACAGGGGGCATCTACAATGAGCAGTTCTTC. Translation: CASSVWGTGGIYNEQFF.

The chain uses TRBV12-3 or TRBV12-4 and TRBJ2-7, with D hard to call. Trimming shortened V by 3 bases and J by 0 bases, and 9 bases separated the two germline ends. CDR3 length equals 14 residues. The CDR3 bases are TGTGCCAGCAGTTTGATGACAACCTCCTACGAGCAGTACTTC. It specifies CASSLMTTSYEQYF.

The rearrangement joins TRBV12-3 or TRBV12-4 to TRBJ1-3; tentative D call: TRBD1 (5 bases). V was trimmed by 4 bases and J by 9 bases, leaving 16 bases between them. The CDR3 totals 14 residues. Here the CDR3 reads CASSWDRLTSTIYF. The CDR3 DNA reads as TGTGCCAGCAGTTGGGACCGCCTAACTTCCACCATATATTTT.

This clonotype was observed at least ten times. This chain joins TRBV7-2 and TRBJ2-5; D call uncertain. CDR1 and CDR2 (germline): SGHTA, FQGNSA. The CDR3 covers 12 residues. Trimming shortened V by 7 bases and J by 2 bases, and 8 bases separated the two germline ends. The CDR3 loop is CASMVPQETQYF. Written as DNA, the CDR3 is TGTGCCAGCATGGTCCCACAAGAGACCCAGTACTTC.

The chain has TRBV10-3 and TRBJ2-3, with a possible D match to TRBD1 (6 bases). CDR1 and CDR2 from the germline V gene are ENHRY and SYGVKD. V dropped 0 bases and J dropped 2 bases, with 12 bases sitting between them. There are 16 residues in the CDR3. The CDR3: CAISESGTSVTDTQYF. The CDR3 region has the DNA TGTGCCATCAGTGAGTCGGGGACATCCGTCACAGATACGCAGTATTTT.

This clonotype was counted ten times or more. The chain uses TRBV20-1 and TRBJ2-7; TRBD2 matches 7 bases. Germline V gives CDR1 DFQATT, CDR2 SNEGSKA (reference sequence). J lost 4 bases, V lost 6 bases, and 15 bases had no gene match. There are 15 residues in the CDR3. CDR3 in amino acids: CSASPGLVKGYEQYF. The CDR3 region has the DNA TGCAGTGCCTCCCCTGGACTAGTCAAGGGGTACGAGCAGTACTTC.

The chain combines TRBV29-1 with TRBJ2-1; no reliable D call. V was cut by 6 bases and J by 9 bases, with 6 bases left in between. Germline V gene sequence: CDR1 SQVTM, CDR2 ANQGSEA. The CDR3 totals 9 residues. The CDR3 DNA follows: TGCAGCGTCGACCGTGAGCAGTTCTTC. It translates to CSVDREQFF.

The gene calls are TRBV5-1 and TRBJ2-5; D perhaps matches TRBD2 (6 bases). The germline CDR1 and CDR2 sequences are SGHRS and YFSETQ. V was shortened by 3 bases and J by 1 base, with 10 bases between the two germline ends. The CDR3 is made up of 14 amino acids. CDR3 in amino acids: CASSWGGAQETQYF. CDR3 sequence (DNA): TGCGCCAGCAGCTGGGGCGGGGCCCAAGAGACCCAGTACTTC.

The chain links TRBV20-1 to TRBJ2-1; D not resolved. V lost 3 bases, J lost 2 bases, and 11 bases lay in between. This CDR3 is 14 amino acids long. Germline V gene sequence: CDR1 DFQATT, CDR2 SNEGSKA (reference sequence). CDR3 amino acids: CSASYPGTYNEQFF. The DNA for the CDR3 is TGCAGTGCTAGCTACCCCGGCACCTACAATGAGCAGTTCTTC.

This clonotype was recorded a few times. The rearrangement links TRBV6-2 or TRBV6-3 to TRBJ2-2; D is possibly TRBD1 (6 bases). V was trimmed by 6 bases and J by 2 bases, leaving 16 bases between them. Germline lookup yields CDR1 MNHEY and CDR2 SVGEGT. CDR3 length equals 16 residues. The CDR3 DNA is TGTGCCAGCAGGATAACAGGGTCTACAAACACCGGGGAGCTGTTTTTT. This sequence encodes CASRITGSTNTGELFF.

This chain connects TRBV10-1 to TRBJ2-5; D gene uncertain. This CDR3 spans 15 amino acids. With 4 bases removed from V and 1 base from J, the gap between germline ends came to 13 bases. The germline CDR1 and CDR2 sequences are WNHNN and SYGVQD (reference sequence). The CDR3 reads CASSVVLILQETQYF. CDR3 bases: TGCGCCAGCAGTGTGGTGTTGATTCTCCAAGAGACCCAGTACTTC.